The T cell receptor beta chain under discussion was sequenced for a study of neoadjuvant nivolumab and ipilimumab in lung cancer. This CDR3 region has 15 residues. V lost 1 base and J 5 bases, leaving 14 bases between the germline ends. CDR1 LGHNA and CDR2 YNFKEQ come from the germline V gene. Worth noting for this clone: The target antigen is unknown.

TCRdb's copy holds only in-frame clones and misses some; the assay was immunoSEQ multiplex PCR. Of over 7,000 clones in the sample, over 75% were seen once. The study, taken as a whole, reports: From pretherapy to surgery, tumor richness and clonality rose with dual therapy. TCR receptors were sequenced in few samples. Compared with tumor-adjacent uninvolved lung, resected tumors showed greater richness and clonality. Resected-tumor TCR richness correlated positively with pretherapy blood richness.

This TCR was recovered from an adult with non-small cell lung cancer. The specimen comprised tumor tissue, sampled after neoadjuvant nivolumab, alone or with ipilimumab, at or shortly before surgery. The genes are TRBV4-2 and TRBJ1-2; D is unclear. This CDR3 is CASSQVANVGYGYTF. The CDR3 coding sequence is TGTGCCAGCAGCCAAGTAGCCAACGTAGGATATGGCTACACCTTC.